Sequencing of this T cell receptor (beta chain) was carried out in a study of cytomegalovirus exposure and HLA in healthy donors. The CDR3 contains 14 residues. V was trimmed by 7 bases and J by 1 base, leaving 13 bases between them. The germline CDR1 and CDR2 sequences are MNHNY and SVGAGI (reference sequence). This clone was seen only once. Primers for the PCR totalled 60 Vbeta and 13 Jbeta. Clones were read by immunoSEQ multiplex PCR, and TCRdb kept only the in-frame ones, dropping some. The repertoire consists of about 200,000 clones, with around 73% occurring once and the leading ten covering about 3.8%.

The sequence derives from a male donor in good health and CMV-seronegative. The sample taken for sequencing was PBMCs. The V call is TRBV6-6, the J call TRBJ2-5, with D possibly TRBD2 on 5 matching bases. The CDR3 nucleotides read TGTGCCAGCACCCATACGGGGTCCCAAGAGACCCAGTACTTC. Its translation is CASTHTGSQETQYF.